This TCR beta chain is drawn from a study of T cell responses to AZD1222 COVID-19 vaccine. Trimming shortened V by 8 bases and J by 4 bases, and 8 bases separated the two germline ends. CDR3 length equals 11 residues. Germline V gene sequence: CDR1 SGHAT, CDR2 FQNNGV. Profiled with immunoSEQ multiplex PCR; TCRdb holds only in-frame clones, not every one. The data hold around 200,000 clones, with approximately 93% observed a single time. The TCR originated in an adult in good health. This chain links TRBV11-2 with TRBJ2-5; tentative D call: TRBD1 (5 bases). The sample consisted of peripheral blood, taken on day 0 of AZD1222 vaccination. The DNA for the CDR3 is TGTGCCAGCGCGCAGGGAGAGACCCAGTACTTC. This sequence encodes CASAQGETQYF. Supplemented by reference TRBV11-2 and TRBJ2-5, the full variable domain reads EAGVAQSPRYKIIEKRQSVAFWCNPISGHATLYWYQQILGQGPKLLIQFQNNGVVDDSQLPKDRFSAERLKGVDSTLKIQPAKLEDSAVYLCASAQGETQYFGPGTRLLVL.